The clone carrying this T cell receptor beta chain was seen just once. Its specificity is unknown. The data derive from a study of shared clonotypes between healthy human individuals. The V and J ends lost 0 bases and 5 bases, in that order; junction bases with no gene match: 4. The CDR3 length is 16 residues. The germline CDR1 and CDR2 sequences are MRHNA and SNTAGT. Sequencing used immunoSEQ multiplex PCR; TCRdb keeps in-frame clones, though not all of them. The top ten hold around 12% of the sample, which has about half a million clones, 70% to 80% seen once. Study findings and constraints: Investigators collected only blood, and repertoires in tissues likely differ.

This TCR was recovered from a middle-aged woman in good health. Some clones in this sample may be carry-over from other donors' samples. The chain joins TRBV6-4 to TRBJ2-4, with 10 bases identical to TRBD1. Sequenced material: PBMCs. This chain's CDR3 is CASSDSPGTGENIQYF. The CDR3 nucleotides are TGTGCCAGCAGTGACTCCCCCGGGACAGGGGAAAACATTCAGTACTTC.